The 27 T cell receptor beta chains presented below share a single source sample, sequenced in a study of cytomegalovirus exposure and HLA in healthy donors. The method was immunoSEQ multiplex PCR; TCRdb's version includes in-frame clones alone and lacks a portion of them. Of some 180,000 clones in the sample, approximately 89% are singletons; the top ten hold approximately 7.7%. Sequenced material: PBMCs. Receptors originate from a man younger than 40 in good health and CMV-seropositive.

The chain links TRBV11-3 to TRBJ1-3; a possible D gene is TRBD1 (5 bases). Germline loops: CDR1 SGHNT, CDR2 YENEEA. V was clipped by 7 bases and J by 0 bases, with 10 bases between them. CDR3 length: 14 residues. CDR3 in amino acids: CASTGTFSGNTIYF. The CDR3 DNA is TGTGCCAGCACCGGGACCTTCTCTGGAAACACCATATATTTT.

The rearrangement links TRBV5-3 to TRBJ2-7; 13 positions agree with TRBD2. TRBV5-3 is assigned to the ORF class and has an uncertain function. The CDR3 is 17 amino acids. V was clipped by 3 bases and J by 3 bases; unmatched bases: 9. The CDR3 region is CARSSAPGLAGNYEQYF. As DNA, the CDR3 is TGTGCCAGAAGCTCAGCCCCGGGACTAGCGGGAAACTACGAGCAGTACTTC.

The chain recombines TRBV7-2 with TRBJ1-4; D not certain. This CDR3 spans 15 amino acids. Germline V gene lookup returns CDR1 SGHTA and CDR2 FQGNSA. With 1 base removed from V and 8 bases from J, the gap between germline ends came to 14 bases. DNA for the CDR3: TGTGCCAGCAGCTTAGAACCCGGGATCGGCGAAAAACTGTTTTTT. Protein sequence: CASSLEPGIGEKLFF. Full variable domain (missing parts from reference TRBV7-2 and TRBJ1-4): GAGVSQSPSNKVTEKGKDVELRCDPISGHTALYWYRQSLGQGLEFLIYFQGNSAPDKSGLPSDRFSAERTGGSVSTLTIQRTQQEDSAVYLCASSLEPGIGEKLFFGSGTQLSVL.

V usage is TRBV25-1 and J usage is TRBJ2-3; the match to TRBD2 covers 7 bases. The CDR3 loop spans 16 amino acids. Unmatched junction bases numbered 10, after V lost 1 base and J lost 6 bases. Germline V gene sequence: CDR1 MGHDK, CDR2 SYGVNS. The CDR3 loop is CASSEWGVAGVDTQYF. DNA for the CDR3: TGTGCCAGCAGTGAATGGGGAGTGGCGGGAGTTGATACGCAGTATTTT. Filled out from reference TRBV25-1 and TRBJ2-3, the complete variable domain reads EADIYQTPRYLVIGTGKKITLECSQTMGHDKMYWYQQDPGMELHLIHYSYGVNSTEKGDLSSESTVSRIRTEHFPLTLESARPSHTSQYLCASSEWGVAGVDTQYFGPGTRLTVL.

The chain links TRBV6-1 to TRBJ1-5; no reliable D call. Trimming removed 2 bases at V and 3 bases at J, with 8 bases between. Germline V gives CDR1 MNHNS, CDR2 SASEGT. The CDR3 contains 14 residues. Here the CDR3 DNA reads TGTGCCAGCAGTGAATCTGGGTTCAATCAGCCCCAGCATTTT. It specifies CASSESGFNQPQHF.

The V and J genes are TRBV27 and TRBJ2-7; 7 positions agree with TRBD2. This CDR3 spans 13 amino acids. The V gene end was trimmed by 3 bases and the J gene end by 3 bases; junction bases not matched to a gene: 2. Germline loops: CDR1 MNHEY, CDR2 SMNVEV (reference sequence). As DNA, the CDR3 is TGTGCCAGCAGTTTTGGGGGGGGCTACGAGCAGTACTTC. As protein: CASSFGGGYEQYF.

The J gene is TRBJ2-7, the V gene TRBV5-1, with D uncertain. The CDR3 runs to 16 residues. V was clipped by 0 bases and J by 0 bases, with 13 bases between them. Germline V gene data show CDR1 as SGHRS and CDR2 as YFSETQ. The CDR3, as DNA: TGCGCCAGCAGCTTGGCCGTGGATTTTAGCTCCTACGAGCAGTACTTC. Protein sequence: CASSLAVDFSSYEQYF.

The gene calls are TRBV6-6 and TRBJ2-1, with 10 bases matching TRBD1. Germline-derived CDR1 and CDR2 are MNHNY and SVGAGI (reference sequence). There are 14 residues in the CDR3. Trimming at V came to 6 bases and at J to 6 bases, leaving 5 bases not matched to a gene. The CDR3 reads CASRGTGELNEQFF. The CDR3 DNA follows: TGTGCCAGCAGGGGGACAGGGGAGCTCAATGAGCAGTTCTTC.

This chain uses TRBV27 with TRBJ2-7; tentative D call: TRBD1 (5 bases). This CDR3 is 13 amino acids long. Germline CDR1 reads MNHEY; CDR2 reads SMNVEV (reference sequence). V shed 10 bases and J shed 0 bases, with 13 bases lying between them. CDR3 residues: CATGQTSSYEQYF. The CDR3 DNA sequence: TGTGCCACTGGACAAACGAGCTCCTACGAGCAGTACTTC.

The chain recombines TRBV9 with TRBJ2-1; weak D call: TRBD1 (6 bases). The germline V and J ends were trimmed by 0 bases and 3 bases, with 10 bases remaining between them. The germline V gene has CDR1 SGDLS and CDR2 YYNGEE. The CDR3 loop spans 15 amino acids. The DNA of the CDR3 is TGTGCCAGCAGCGTAGGTGGCAGGGGCTACAATGAGCAGTTCTTC. Its protein product is CASSVGGRGYNEQFF.

The CDR3 sequence: CASSYSSEVYEQYF. CDR3 sequence (DNA): TGTGCCAGCAGTTACTCTTCGGAGGTGTACGAGCAGTACTTC. The rearrangement links TRBV6-5 to TRBJ2-7, with D possibly matching TRBD2 (5 bases). The CDR3 sequence is 14 residues long. Germline CDR1 reads MNHEY; CDR2 reads SVGAGI. V lost 0 bases to trimming and J lost 4 bases, with 10 bases between them.

V usage is TRBV19 and J usage is TRBJ1-6; 8 nucleotides match TRBD1. The germline V gene has CDR1 LNHDA and CDR2 SQIVND (reference sequence). V lost 7 bases to trimming and J lost 8 bases; unmatched junction nucleotides: 13. The CDR3 contains 16 residues. CDR3 sequence reads: CASTARLDRGYSPLHF. CDR3 DNA sequence: TGTGCCAGTACTGCTCGACTCGACAGGGGATATTCACCCCTCCACTTT.

The rearrangement links TRBV9 to TRBJ2-3; D ambiguous. Trimming left V 0 bases short and J 6 bases short, with 8 bases between. The CDR3 is made up of 13 amino acids. Germline V gene data show CDR1 as SGDLS and CDR2 as YYNGEE. CDR3 in amino acids: CASSVAGRDTQYF. CDR3 in DNA: TGTGCCAGCAGCGTAGCTGGTCGGGATACGCAGTATTTT.

The gene calls are TRBV19 and TRBJ2-1; D is unclear. Deletions cut 5 bases from V and 9 bases from J, with 11 bases between. The CDR3 has 12 amino acids. Germline V gene sequence: CDR1 LNHDA, CDR2 SQIVND (reference sequence). CDR3 amino acids: CASSPSFGEQFF. The DNA of the CDR3 is TGTGCCAGTAGTCCATCGTTTGGTGAGCAGTTCTTC.

This clone was detected only a few times. Additional DNA sequences in this sample encode the identical CDR3. The gene calls are TRBV6-5 and TRBJ1-3, with unresolved D. This CDR3 is built from 15 residues. Germline CDR1 is MNHEY and CDR2 is SVGAGI. V was trimmed by 0 bases and J by 0 bases, leaving 6 bases between them. The chain's CDR3 is CASSYSGRSGNTIYF. CDR3 DNA sequence: TGTGCCAGCAGTTACTCGGGCCGCTCTGGAAACACCATATATTTT.

The V call is TRBV5-6, the J call TRBJ1-3; 10 nucleotides match TRBD1. Losses at the gene ends were 3 bases for V and 5 bases for J; bases not matched to a gene: 11. Germline V lookup: CDR1 SGHDT, CDR2 YYEEEE. The CDR3 contains 17 residues. The CDR3 here is CASSSDRGGFSRNTIYF. The CDR3 coding sequence is TGTGCCAGCAGCTCGGACAGGGGGGGCTTTTCAAGAAACACCATATATTTT.

The chain recombines TRBV29-1 with TRBJ2-1; 10 bases align to TRBD2. CDR1 SQVTM and CDR2 ANQGSEA come from the germline V gene. CDR3 length: 15 residues. V lost 3 bases to trimming and J lost 9 bases; unmatched junction nucleotides: 11. DNA for the CDR3: TGCAGCGTTGAGGTTGGGACTAGCGTGATTACTGAGCAGTTCTTC. Translation gives CSVEVGTSVITEQFF.

This chain joins TRBV21-1 and TRBJ1-1. TRBV21-1 is termed a pseudogene. The CDR3 totals 14 residues. In DNA, the CDR3 is TGTGCCAGCAGGTCGGGGCGGTGGAACACTGAAGCTTTCTTT. This sequence encodes CASRSGRWNTEAFF.

This clone was detected once. V is TRBV5-1 and J is TRBJ1-1; 9 bases line up with TRBD1. V lost 4 bases, J lost 0 bases, and 1 base stayed unmatched. The CDR3 extends over 14 amino acids. Germline lookup yields CDR1 SGHRS and CDR2 YFSETQ. The CDR3 sequence is CASSRTGVNTEAFF. In nucleotides, the CDR3 is TGCGCCAGCAGCAGGACAGGGGTGAACACTGAAGCTTTCTTT.

The chain combines TRBV29-1 with TRBJ2-2; D remains ambiguous. The CDR3 sequence is 13 residues long. V lost 8 bases, J lost 1 base, and 11 bases lay in between. Germline CDR1 is SQVTM and CDR2 is ANQGSEA. For the CDR3, the DNA is TGCAGCACAAAGGACCAGAACACCGGGGAGCTGTTTTTT. This encodes CSTKDQNTGELFF.

The table lists this clone with a few counts. V is TRBV5-1 and J is TRBJ2-1, with D possibly TRBD2 on 6 matching bases. The CDR3 has 16 amino acids. Per the germline V gene, CDR1 is SGHRS and CDR2 is YFSETQ. The V and J ends lost 0 bases and 4 bases respectively, with 14 bases between them. CDR3 sequence: CASSLGNSGGYNEQFF. CDR3 sequence (DNA): TGCGCCAGCAGCTTGGGAAATAGCGGAGGGTACAATGAGCAGTTCTTC.

J is TRBJ2-7 and V is TRBV11-2; D is unclear. Looked up from germline, CDR1 is SGHAT and CDR2 is FQNNGV. Trimming left V 4 bases short and J 3 bases short, with 16 bases between. The CDR3 contains 15 residues. CDR3 nucleotides: TGTGCCAGCAGCTCGGATCGGCGGCCCGACTACGAGCAGTACTTC. Protein: CASSSDRRPDYEQYF.

This chain links TRBV5-1 with TRBJ2-5; D gene ambiguous. Germline CDR1 reads SGHRS; CDR2 reads YFSETQ. Trimming shortened V by 2 bases and J by 5 bases, and 13 bases separated the two germline ends. This CDR3 is built from 14 residues. CDR3 sequence: CASSFDGSSETQYF. CDR3 in DNA: TGCGCCAGCAGCTTCGACGGATCGTCTGAGACCCAGTACTTC.

The chain recombines TRBV5-6 with TRBJ2-2, with TRBD2 matching over 8 bases. With V trimmed by 1 base and J by 7 bases, 9 bases remained unmatched. The CDR3 runs to 16 residues. The V gene's germline CDR1 is SGHDT and CDR2 YYEEEE. The CDR3, as DNA: TGTGCCAGCAGCTTGCTGAGCGGGAGAGGGAACGGGGAGCTGTTTTTT. Protein: CASSLLSGRGNGELFF.

The rearrangement joins TRBV6-5 to TRBJ1-1; D is perhaps TRBD1 (5 bases). The V gene's germline CDR1 is MNHEY and CDR2 SVGAGI. CDR3 size: 14 residues. The V end lost 4 bases, the J end lost 2 bases, and 11 bases lay between the germline ends. The CDR3 bases are TGTGCCAGCAGTTCGTTAGGGGTCAACACTGAAGCTTTCTTT. Encoded protein: CASSSLGVNTEAFF.

This clone turned up a few times. The chain carries TRBV5-6 and TRBJ2-3; TRBD2 matches 7 bases. CDR3 length: 18 amino acids. V lost 1 base, J lost 2 bases, and 13 bases stayed unmatched. Germline V lookup: CDR1 SGHDT, CDR2 YYEEEE. The CDR3 protein is CASSLPRVRGSFTDTQYF. The CDR3 nucleotides are TGTGCCAGCAGCTTGCCTCGAGTTCGCGGGAGTTTCACAGATACGCAGTATTTT. Combining the CDR3 with reference TRBV5-6 and TRBJ2-3 gives the whole variable domain DAGVTQSPTHLIKTRGQQVTLRCSPKSGHDTVSWYQQALGQGPQFIFQYYEEEERQRGNFPDRFSGHQFPNYSSELNVNALLLGDSALYLCASSLPRVRGSFTDTQYFGPGTRLTVL.

This clone was counted only a few times. V is TRBV7-9 and J is TRBJ2-7; D is possibly TRBD2 (5 bases). This CDR3 contains 12 residues. The V gene's germline CDR1 is SEHNR and CDR2 FQNEAQ (reference sequence). V shed 6 bases and J shed 5 bases, with 11 bases lying between them. The CDR3 region is CASSRPRDEQYF. The CDR3 bases are TGTGCCAGCAGTCGGCCGAGGGACGAGCAGTACTTC. The full variable domain, its missing parts supplied by reference TRBV7-9 and TRBJ2-7, is DTGVSQNPRHKITKRGQNVTFRCDPISEHNRLYWYRQTLGQGPEFLTYFQNEAQLEKSRLLSDRFSAERPKGSFSTLEIQRTEQGDSAMYLCASSRPRDEQYFGPGTRLTVT.